This T cell receptor delta chain was captured in a study of gammadelta T cells in human blood (TCRdb year 2020). Broader findings and caveats from the paper: According to the study, polyclonal expansion of innate gamma-delta T cells immediately after birth appeared to be driven by microbial exposure.

This clone was counted between two and nine times. Its antigen remains unidentified. A much larger clone differs from this one at a single base, so this may be a read error. The germline V gene gives CDR1 as TSWWSYY and CDR2 as QGS. V and J lose 7 bases and 0 bases, and a span of 18 bases separates them. The CDR3 sequence holds 16 residues, the cysteine and phenylalanine included. Just the 48-base CDR3 DNA is kept, in frame starting at base 1. Libraries were prepared through RT-PCR. Sequencing took place on an Illumina MiSeq. TCRdb reran clone calling on the public reads with CATT; rows sharing one DNA sequence were then combined. Counted in this sample were 1,500 to 2,000 delta-chain clones; more than 7% of them appeared once. Of the sample, about 4% falls within the top ten clones.

The chain uses TRDV1 and TRDJ1; a confident D gene designation cannot be given. The origin of this receptor is a human donor. Sequencing was performed on non-Vgamma9Vdelta2 gamma-delta T cells from infant blood. This receptor carries the CDR3 CALVPPAPLYTDKLIF. In nucleotide form, the sequence is TGTGCTCTTGTGCCCCCAGCTCCTCTGTACACCGATAAACTCATCTTT.